The clone carrying this TCR beta chain was seen many times. The record originates from a study of blood T cell repertoires in COVID-19. Data came from immunoSEQ multiplex PCR; TCRdb stores just in-frame clones and leaves some out. The table has about 230,000 clones, roughly 88% seen once. V lost 4 bases and J 10 bases, leaving 13 bases between the germline ends. The CDR3 loop spans 13 amino acids. The V gene's germline CDR1 is LNHDA and CDR2 SQIVND (reference sequence). The V and J genes are TRBV19 and TRBJ1-4; D gene unclear. The receptor's source is a man aged 40-49 years who had recovered from COVID-19. Sequences were obtained from peripheral blood. CDR3 protein: CASSTGRVGKLFF. Here the CDR3 DNA reads TGTGCCAGTAGTACAGGCCGTGTCGGAAAACTGTTTTTT.